This is a list of T cell receptor beta chains from one sample in a study of cytomegalovirus exposure and HLA in healthy donors. The method was immunoSEQ multiplex PCR; TCRdb's version includes in-frame clones alone and lacks a portion of them. The sample lists 50,000 to 55,000 clones, about 70% occurring once. Input material: PBMCs. These receptors originate from a woman aged 45-60 years in good health and CMV-seropositive. Both conserved end residues are part of each CDR3. D genes are given only for firm matches. Clone size is shown for a subset of rows, as once, few, many or a class of expanded clone.

D gene,V gene,J gene,clone size,CDR3 protein,CDR3 DNA
.,TRBV18,TRBJ1-6,.,CASSPDSNSPLHF,TGTGCCAGCTCACCAGACAGTAATTCACCCCTCCACTTT
TRBD1,TRBV2,TRBJ1-2,.,CASSEVGRGDGYTF,TGTGCCAGCAGTGAAGTGGGCAGGGGGGATGGCTACACCTTC
.,TRBV5-6,TRBJ2-7,once,CASSLGTPPYEQYF,TGTGCCAGCAGCTTAGGGACACCGCCCTACGAGCAGTACTTC
.,TRBV5-4,TRBJ1-2,.,CASSFRGSYGYTF,TGTGCCAGCAGCTTTAGGGGGAGCTATGGCTACACCTTC
.,TRBV25-1,TRBJ1-2,few,CASSEGGFYGYTF,TGTGCCAGCAGTGAAGGGGGCTTCTATGGCTACACCTTC
TRBD2,TRBV25-1,TRBJ2-6,.,CASSDWTSGGSGANVLTF,TGTGCCAGCAGTGATTGGACTAGCGGGGGCTCTGGGGCCAACGTCCTGACTTTC
.,TRBV4-1,TRBJ2-3,few,CASSQVGSVTDTQYF,TGCGCCAGCAGCCAAGTCGGGTCAGTGACAGATACGCAGTATTTT
TRBD1,TRBV5-6,TRBJ2-3,.,CASSWDRGLRGTQYF,TGTGCCAGCAGCTGGGACAGGGGGCTACGGGGTACGCAGTATTTT
.,TRBV5-4,TRBJ1-2,.,CASTYNAEGYTF,TGTGCCAGCACTTATAACGCGGAGGGCTACACCTTC
.,TRBV5-1,TRBJ2-2,.,CASSSGWGDTGELFF,TGCGCCAGCAGCTCGGGATGGGGTGACACCGGGGAGCTGTTTTTT
.,TRBV30,TRBJ1-5,.,CAWSVPQLNQPQHF,TGTGCCTGGAGTGTACCACAGCTCAATCAGCCCCAGCATTTT
.,TRBV6-5,TRBJ2-3,few,CASPQGRLLTDTQYF,TGTGCCAGCCCACAGGGAAGGTTATTGACAGATACGCAGTATTTT
.,TRBV27,TRBJ2-7,.,CASSTKRGGYEQYF,TGTGCCAGCAGCACAAAGAGAGGGGGCTACGAGCAGTACTTC
.,TRBV18,TRBJ1-2,.,CASSSAGYLYGYTF,TGTGCCAGCTCTTCGGCAGGGTACCTCTATGGCTACACCTTC
.,TRBV10-1,TRBJ1-6,.,CARARGGDSPLHF,TGCGCCAGGGCGAGGGGGGGGGACTCACCCCTCCACTTT
TRBD1,TRBV5-1,TRBJ2-7,.,CASSFFQGAAYEQYF,TGCGCCAGCAGCTTTTTTCAGGGGGCGGCCTACGAGCAGTACTTC
.,TRBV5-1,TRBJ2-7,once,CASSPPEQTYEQYF,TGCGCCAGCAGCCCTCCGGAACAGACCTACGAGCAGTACTTC
.,TRBV7-8,TRBJ1-5,.,CASSQRQANQPQHF,TGTGCCAGCAGCCAACGACAGGCCAATCAGCCCCAGCATTTT
.,TRBV4-2,TRBJ2-7,.,CASSQVGVQYEQYF,TGTGCCAGCAGCCAAGTCGGGGTGCAATACGAGCAGTACTTC
.,TRBV2,TRBJ1-5,few,CASGREGSNQPQHF,TGTGCCAGCGGGAGGGAGGGTAGCAATCAGCCCCAGCATTTT
TRBD1,TRBV7-8,TRBJ2-7,.,CASTRQGSSYEQYF,TGTGCCAGCACCCGACAGGGGTCCTCCTACGAGCAGTACTTC
.,TRBV4-3,TRBJ2-1,few,CASKLGAPLSSYNEQFF,TGCGCCAGCAAGCTGGGGGCCCCCTTAAGCTCCTACAATGAGCAGTTCTTC
TRBD2,TRBV28,TRBJ2-7,.,CASSLAGGPNLKQYF,TGTGCCAGCAGCTTAGCGGGAGGGCCGAATTTGAAGCAGTACTTC
TRBD1,TRBV4-3,TRBJ1-4,.,CASSQDRQGGEKLFF,TGCGCCAGCAGCCAAGACCGACAGGGGGGTGAAAAACTGTTTTTT
TRBD1,TRBV19,TRBJ1-2,.,CASKTGPGQGQGAYGYTF,TGTGCCAGTAAGACGGGACCGGGCCAAGGTCAGGGGGCCTATGGCTACACCTTC
.,TRBV7-9,TRBJ1-2,.,CASSPTFPVRVNGYTF,TGTGCCAGCAGCCCCACCTTCCCAGTCAGGGTCAATGGCTACACCTTC
.,TRBV27,TRBJ2-3,once,CASSPPSGSTDTQYF,TGTGCCAGCAGTCCACCCTCCGGGAGCACAGATACGCAGTATTTT
.,TRBV5-5,TRBJ1-5,few,CASSSGQLNQPQHF,TGTGCCAGCAGTTCCGGACAGCTCAATCAGCCCCAGCATTTT
.,TRBV6-6,TRBJ2-7,.,CASRFRGTSYEQYF,TGTGCCAGCAGATTCCGGGGGACCTCCTACGAGCAGTACTTC
TRBD1,TRBV9,TRBJ1-3,few,CASSITGESGNTIYF,TGTGCCAGCAGCATTACAGGGGAATCTGGAAACACCATATATTTT
.,TRBV2,TRBJ1-6,once,CASSEPRDYNSPLHF,TGTGCCAGCAGTGAACCCAGGGACTATAATTCACCCCTCCACTTT
.,TRBV4-2,TRBJ2-5,.,CASSQDGSPSGETQYF,TGTGCCAGCAGCCAAGATGGCTCTCCGTCGGGAGAGACCCAGTACTTC